This T cell receptor beta chain was captured by sequencing in a study of blood T cell repertoires in COVID-19. Study as a whole: Samples of COVID-19 (acute and convalescent) were obtained from the United States, Italy and Spain. T cells, B-cell-depleted T cells, or PBMCs provided the cDNA or gDNA that served as material.

CDR1 is MNHEY and CDR2 is SVGAGI in the germline V gene. This CDR3 has 13 amino acids. V was trimmed by 4 bases and J by 5 bases, leaving 9 bases between them. As processed by the authors: Estimates of nucleated cell counts were drawn from the amplification of reference gene primers. Measured with immunoSEQ multiplex PCR; TCRdb has only the in-frame clones, and not every one. That table is the source of V, J and clone size, and D and trimming were worked out from the DNA. The table records over 250,000 clones, around 89% of them present only once. This chain joins TRBV6-5 and TRBJ1-5; D gene ambiguous. This receptor was identified in a woman in her forties who had recovered from COVID-19. Sequencing input: peripheral blood. CDR3 bases: TGTGCCAGCAGTTGGCAGAGCGATCAGCCCCAGCATTTT. Translating gives CASSWQSDQPQHF.